The source of this T cell receptor beta chain is a study of cytomegalovirus exposure and HLA in healthy donors. This CDR3 region has 16 residues. From germline, CDR1 is SGHRS and CDR2 YFSETQ. V lost 0 bases, J lost 1 base, and 11 bases lay in between. 13 Jbeta primers and 60 Vbeta primers were used for the PCR. Clones were sequenced by immunoSEQ multiplex PCR, and TCRdb holds only the in-frame ones, with some missing. The sample has under 200,000 clones; roughly 85% are singletons. This sequence was found in a man younger than 40 in good health and CMV-seropositive. The J gene is TRBJ2-1, the V gene TRBV5-1, with D possibly matching TRBD2 (5 bases). Input material: PBMCs. The CDR3 DNA is TGCGCCAGCAGCTTGGCCGGCGGGTTTTCCTACAATGAGCAGTTCTTC. Amino acids: CASSLAGGFSYNEQFF. Drawing the rest from reference TRBV5-1 and TRBJ2-1, the complete variable domain is KAGVTQTPRYLIKTRGQQVTLSCSPISGHRSVSWYQQTPGQGLQFLFEYFSETQRNKGNFPGRFSGRQFSNSRSEMNVSTLELGDSALYLCASSLAGGFSYNEQFFGPGTRLTVL.